This TCR beta chain came from a study of radiotherapy plus CTLA-4 blockade in lung cancer. The wider study: Patients showed objective responses in 15% to 20% of cases and disease control in 25% to 40%.

Profiled with immunoSEQ multiplex PCR; TCRdb holds only in-frame clones, not every one. In the table there are roughly 85,000 clones, more than 75% of which are singletons. Notes on the study in general: Some TCR clones had been derived from tumors. These clones expanded in peripheral blood after radiotherapy plus ipilimumab.

Germline V gene data show CDR1 as SGHTA and CDR2 as FQGNSA. Trimming removed 2 bases from V and 4 bases from J, with 8 bases in between. The CDR3 loop spans 13 amino acids. On this clone: The antigen is unknown.

This chain joins TRBV7-2 and TRBJ2-5; D may match TRBD1 or TRBD2 (5 bases each). The sample in question was peripheral blood, obtained from a patient treated with radiotherapy plus ipilimumab. The sequence was obtained from a human donor with non-small cell lung cancer that progressed on radiotherapy plus ipilimumab. The DNA for the CDR3 is TGTGCCAGCAGCTTATTTGGGGGAGAGACCCAGTACTTC. Protein: CASSLFGGETQYF.